These 27 T cell receptor beta chains came from one sample sequenced in a study of blood T cell repertoires in COVID-19. The assay was immunoSEQ multiplex PCR, and TCRdb's table has in-frame clones only and misses some. The sample includes 150,000 to 200,000 clones, roughly 88% of them seen just once. Sequencing was performed on PBMCs or T cells enriched from blood (not recorded which). Source of these receptors: a woman under 40 who had recovered from COVID-19.

The chain is built from TRBV19 and TRBJ2-3; the D gene is possibly TRBD2 (5 bases). Trimming stripped 3 bases from V and 2 bases from J, with 6 bases between. The CDR3 is 13 residues long. The germline V gene encodes CDR1 LNHDA and CDR2 SQIVND (reference sequence). CDR3 amino acids: CASSISVTDTQYF. The CDR3 nucleotides are TGTGCCAGTAGTATTAGCGTCACAGATACGCAGTATTTT.

The chain joins TRBV6-5 to TRBJ1-2, with a possible D match to TRBD1 (6 bases). This CDR3 contains 16 residues. Germline V CDR1 and CDR2: MNHEY, SVGAGI. The V gene lost 3 bases and the J gene lost 0 bases, with 14 bases spanning the gap. CDR3 sequence reads: CASSYLRTETNYGYTF. The DNA of the CDR3 is TGTGCCAGCAGTTATCTCAGGACAGAAACTAACTATGGCTACACCTTC.

The chain joins TRBV6-1 to TRBJ1-1, with D tentatively TRBD1 (5 bases). Germline CDR1 and CDR2: MNHNS and SASEGT. V lost 5 bases, J lost 4 bases, and 17 bases lay in between. This CDR3 is 15 amino acids long. The CDR3 sequence: CASSFLDGGGTEAFF. In DNA, the CDR3 is TGTGCCAGCAGTTTCCTGGACGGGGGTGGCACTGAAGCTTTCTTT.

To note about this clone: This CDR3 is also generated by other DNA sequences in the sample. The chain carries TRBV28 and TRBJ2-3, with TRBD2 as a possible D gene (6 bases). V was cut by 2 bases and J by 0 bases, with 6 bases left in between. The CDR3 consists of 14 residues. The germline V gene has CDR1 MDHEN and CDR2 SYDVKM. The CDR3 here is CASSLAGSTDTQYF. CDR3 nucleotide sequence: TGTGCCAGCAGTTTAGCGGGAAGCACAGATACGCAGTATTTT.

The genes are TRBV7-9 and TRBJ2-7; no clear D. This CDR3 region has 12 residues. V was shortened by 2 bases and J by 9 bases, with 11 bases between the two germline ends. Germline V lookup: CDR1 SEHNR, CDR2 FQNEAQ (reference sequence). The CDR3 is CASSLNSGRQYF. CDR3 DNA: TGTGCCAGCAGCTTAAACAGTGGGCGGCAGTACTTC.

The gene calls are TRBV24-1 and TRBJ1-6; the D gene is possibly TRBD1 (5 bases). V was trimmed by 9 bases and J by 5 bases, leaving 10 bases between them. Per the germline V gene, CDR1 is KGHDR and CDR2 is SFDVKD. This CDR3 is 13 amino acids long. The DNA of the CDR3 is TGTGCCACCTCACAGGCGAATAATTCACCCCTCCACTTT. Protein sequence: CATSQANNSPLHF.

CDR3 residues: CASSSRPRGGRSSNTEAFF. Written as DNA, the CDR3 is TGTGCCAGCAGCTCCCGACCCCGGGGGGGGCGAAGTAGTAACACTGAAGCTTTCTTT. The chain couples TRBV11-2 to TRBJ1-1, with D possibly matching TRBD1 (6 bases). Germline V lookup: CDR1 SGHAT, CDR2 FQNNGV. The CDR3 has 19 amino acids. V dropped 4 bases and J dropped 2 bases, with 26 bases sitting between them.

This chain connects TRBV7-3 to TRBJ1-2, with D perhaps TRBD1 (6 bases). The CDR3 runs 15 residues. Trimming removed 5 bases from V and 2 bases from J, with 15 bases in between. Looked up from germline, CDR1 is SGHTA and CDR2 is FQGTGA. CDR3 sequence (DNA): TGTGCCAGCAGCCCTACTACAGGGTCCAACTATGGCTACACCTTC. This sequence encodes CASSPTTGSNYGYTF.

J is TRBJ2-2 and V is TRBV11-3; D might be TRBD2 (5 bases). Germline-derived CDR1 and CDR2 are SGHNT and YENEEA. V was shortened by 4 bases and J by 3 bases, with 15 bases between the two germline ends. This CDR3 is 16 amino acids long. CDR3 protein: CASSYSSSADTGELFF. The DNA of the CDR3 is TGTGCCAGCAGCTACAGCAGTAGCGCTGACACCGGGGAGCTGTTTTTT.

This clone was detected only a few times. The rearrangement joins TRBV7-9 to TRBJ1-6; the D is unclear. V lost 1 base, J lost 8 bases, and 9 bases lay in between. The CDR3 totals 14 residues. From germline, CDR1 is SEHNR and CDR2 FQNEAQ (reference sequence). The CDR3 DNA sequence: TGTGCCAGCAGCTTAGAGTCAGACTATTCACCCCTCCACTTT. This encodes CASSLESDYSPLHF.

The gene calls are TRBV5-1 and TRBJ1-1; 8 positions match TRBD1. V dropped 2 bases and J dropped 11; count of bases not matched to a gene: 8. The CDR3 consists of 13 residues. Per germline, CDR1 SGHRS and CDR2 YFSETQ. CDR3 in DNA: TGCGCCAGCAGCTTAGAGGACAGGGATTTGGCTTTCTTT. It yields the protein CASSLEDRDLAFF.

The chain is built from TRBV7-6 and TRBJ2-7; D uncertain. The V end lost 3 bases, the J end lost 0 bases, and 9 bases lay between the germline ends. This CDR3 region has 14 residues. Germline CDR1 reads SGHVS; CDR2 reads FNYEAQ. The CDR3 bases are TGTGCCAGCAGCTTTACTACGCCCTCCTACGAGCAGTACTTC. As protein: CASSFTTPSYEQYF.

The chain carries TRBV5-6 and TRBJ1-2, with unresolved D. Germline lookup yields CDR1 SGHDT and CDR2 YYEEEE. V was cut by 1 base and J by 8 bases, with 15 bases left in between. The CDR3 sequence is 14 residues long. CDR3 sequence: CASSLSTSSGGYTF. The CDR3 nucleotides are TGTGCCAGCAGCTTGAGCACCAGTTCGGGGGGCTACACCTTC. Combining the CDR3 with reference TRBV5-6 and TRBJ1-2 gives the whole variable domain DAGVTQSPTHLIKTRGQQVTLRCSPKSGHDTVSWYQQALGQGPQFIFQYYEEEERQRGNFPDRFSGHQFPNYSSELNVNALLLGDSALYLCASSLSTSSGGYTFGSGTRLTVV.

CDR3 region: CASSAPMGGPNTGELFF. For the CDR3, the DNA is TGCGCCAGCAGCGCCCCGATGGGGGGGCCGAACACCGGGGAGCTGTTTTTT. The V call is TRBV5-1, the J call TRBJ2-2; D may be TRBD2 (7 bases). Germline assignment: CDR1 SGHRS and CDR2 YFSETQ. CDR3 length: 17 residues. V was shortened by 4 bases and J by 0 bases, with 16 bases between the two germline ends.

V usage is TRBV13 and J usage is TRBJ1-4, with TRBD1 matching over 8 bases. The CDR3 length is 15 residues. Germline CDR1 PRHDT, CDR2 FYEKMQ (reference sequence). V dropped 3 bases and J dropped 3; count of bases not matched to a gene: 3. DNA of the CDR3: TGTGCCAGCAGCTTCGGACAGGGTCCTAATGAAAAACTGTTTTTT. As protein: CASSFGQGPNEKLFF.

This clone showed up just a few times. J is TRBJ1-2 and V is TRBV4-1; D perhaps matches TRBD1 (5 bases). The CDR3 is made up of 17 amino acids. Germline V lookup: CDR1 MGHRA, CDR2 YSYEKL. Trimming took off 0 bases at V and 0 bases at J, with 14 bases between the two ends. CDR3 sequence: CASSQEDSLQPNYGYTF. Written as DNA, the CDR3 is TGCGCCAGCAGCCAAGAAGACAGCCTCCAACCTAACTATGGCTACACCTTC.

The chain couples TRBV12-5 to TRBJ2-7; D might be TRBD2 (6 bases). V shed 5 bases and J shed 1 base, with 18 bases lying between them. The CDR3 consists of 16 residues. From germline, CDR1 is LGHNT and CDR2 FRNRAP. CDR3: CASGPSLEGPSYEQYF. The DNA of the CDR3 is TGTGCTAGTGGTCCCTCGTTGGAGGGCCCTTCCTACGAGCAGTACTTC.

The chain links TRBV9 to TRBJ1-2; tentatively, D is TRBD1 (5 bases). In germline, CDR1 is SGDLS, CDR2 YYNGEE. The CDR3 consists of 15 residues. V lost 4 bases to trimming and J lost 4 bases, with 17 bases between them. In DNA, the CDR3 is TGTGCCAGCAGCCCTCAGGACACAAACTCCTATGGCTACACCTTC. It yields the protein CASSPQDTNSYGYTF.

The V gene is TRBV18, the J gene TRBJ2-7, with D perhaps TRBD1 (6 bases). This CDR3 comprises 15 residues. V lost 3 bases and J 1 base, leaving 13 bases between the germline ends. Germline V gene data show CDR1 as KGHSH and CDR2 as LQKENI. The DNA for the CDR3 is TGTGCCAGCTCACCCCGGTGGACAGATTCCTACGAGCAGTACTTC. It encodes CASSPRWTDSYEQYF.

V gene TRBV5-1 combines with J gene TRBJ2-4; 8 bases are a match to TRBD1. Germline V gene sequence: CDR1 SGHRS, CDR2 YFSETQ. The CDR3 contains 13 residues. Trimming took 2 bases from V and 7 from J; bases not matched to a gene: 2. CDR3 DNA: TGCGCCAGCAGCTTAAGACAGGGGAACATTCAGTACTTC. Translated: CASSLRQGNIQYF. The entire variable domain, with the rest obtained from reference TRBV5-1 and TRBJ2-4, is as follows: KAGVTQTPRYLIKTRGQQVTLSCSPISGHRSVSWYQQTPGQGLQFLFEYFSETQRNKGNFPGRFSGRQFSNSRSEMNVSTLELGDSALYLCASSLRQGNIQYFGAGTRLSVL.

A single count supports this clone. V is TRBV27 and J is TRBJ2-2; 12 bases map to TRBD2. CDR1 and CDR2 (germline): MNHEY, SMNVEV (reference sequence). The CDR3 sequence is 15 residues long. V gave up 4 bases and J gave up 5 bases; unmatched junction bases: 2. The CDR3 sequence is CASSSGLAGTGELFF. CDR3 DNA: TGTGCCAGCAGTTCCGGACTAGCGGGAACCGGGGAGCTGTTTTTT.

V is TRBV10-1 and J is TRBJ1-3, with D possibly being TRBD1 (5 bases). Between the trimmed V and J ends, which lost 7 bases and 3 bases, there was a span of 16 bases. Germline CDR1 is WNHNN and CDR2 is SYGVQD (reference sequence). This CDR3 region has 15 residues. The DNA of the CDR3 is TGCGCCAGCAACGCGGTACCAGGGTTTGGAAACACCATATATTTT. Translation: CASNAVPGFGNTIYF.

The rearrangement links TRBV6-4 to TRBJ2-5, with 8 nucleotides matching TRBD1. The V gene's germline CDR1 is MRHNA and CDR2 SNTAGT. This CDR3 is 17 amino acids long. With 1 base clipped from V and 4 bases from J, the junction kept 11 bases outside the gene matches. In DNA form, the CDR3 reads TGTGCCAGCAGTGACTTAATCCAGGGGGCGCCCATAGAGACCCAGTACTTC. It is translated as CASSDLIQGAPIETQYF.

The V and J genes are TRBV18 and TRBJ2-2, with 13 bases aligning to TRBD2. The germline V gene has CDR1 KGHSH and CDR2 LQKENI. There are 15 residues in the CDR3. J was trimmed by 7 bases and V by 5 bases; bases with no gene match: 4. In DNA form, the CDR3 reads TGTGCCAGCTCATGGACTAGCGGGAGTAGCGGGGAGCTGTTTTTT. Protein product: CASSWTSGSSGELFF.

This sequence joins TRBV12-3 or TRBV12-4 and TRBJ1-1; unclear D gene. V was cut by 5 bases and J by 4 bases, with 8 bases left in between. This CDR3 comprises 12 residues. The CDR3 loop reads CASSRTGTEAFF. CDR3 nucleotide sequence: TGTGCCAGCAGTCGAACGGGCACTGAAGCTTTCTTT.

The chain uses TRBV27 and TRBJ2-7; TRBD2 aligns across 9 bases. J lost 6 bases, V lost 0 bases, and 6 bases had no gene match. Per germline, CDR1 MNHEY and CDR2 SMNVEV (reference sequence). This CDR3 is built from 15 residues. The DNA for the CDR3 is TGTGCCAGCAGTTTATCGATTAGCGGGAGATTCGAGCAGTACTTC. Translating gives CASSLSISGRFEQYF.

This chain joins TRBV11-2 and TRBJ2-3, with 10 bases lining up with TRBD1. The CDR3 has 16 residues. V lost 6 bases and J lost 3; bases outside the gene matches: 9. Per the germline V gene, CDR1 is SGHAT and CDR2 is FQNNGV. As DNA, the CDR3 is TGTGCCAGCAGAAAACCGGGACAGGGGAAAACAGATACGCAGTATTTT. As protein: CASRKPGQGKTDTQYF. Together with reference TRBV11-2 and TRBJ2-3, the CDR3 gives the full variable domain: EAGVAQSPRYKIIEKRQSVAFWCNPISGHATLYWYQQILGQGPKLLIQFQNNGVVDDSQLPKDRFSAERLKGVDSTLKIQPAKLEDSAVYLCASRKPGQGKTDTQYFGPGTRLTVL.